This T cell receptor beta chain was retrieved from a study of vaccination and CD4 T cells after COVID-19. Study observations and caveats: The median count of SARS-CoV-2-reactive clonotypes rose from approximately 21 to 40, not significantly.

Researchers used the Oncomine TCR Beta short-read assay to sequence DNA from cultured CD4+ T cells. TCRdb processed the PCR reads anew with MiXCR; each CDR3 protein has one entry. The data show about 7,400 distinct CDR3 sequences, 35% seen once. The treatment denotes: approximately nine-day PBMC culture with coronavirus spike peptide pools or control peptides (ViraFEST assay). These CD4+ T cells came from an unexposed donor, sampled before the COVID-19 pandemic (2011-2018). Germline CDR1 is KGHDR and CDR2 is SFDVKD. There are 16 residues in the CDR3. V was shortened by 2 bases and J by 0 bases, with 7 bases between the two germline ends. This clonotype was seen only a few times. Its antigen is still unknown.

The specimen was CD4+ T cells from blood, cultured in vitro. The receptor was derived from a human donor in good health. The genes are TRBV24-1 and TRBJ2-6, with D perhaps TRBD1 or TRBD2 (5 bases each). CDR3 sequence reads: CATSDSGGSGANVLTF. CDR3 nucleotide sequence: TGTGCCACCAGTGATTCTGGGGGCTCTGGGGCCAACGTCCTGACTTTC.